The T cell receptor beta chain under discussion was sequenced for a study of cytomegalovirus exposure and HLA in healthy donors. Germline CDR1 is MNHEY and CDR2 is SMNVEV (reference sequence). The CDR3 has 10 residues. V lost 5 bases and J lost 6, with 4 bases in between. This table comes from immunoSEQ multiplex PCR, and its TCRdb copy is limited to in-frame clones, with some not included. Of some 150,000 clones in the sample, around 90% were seen once. V gene TRBV27 combines with J gene TRBJ1-2; no firm D call. Specimen: PBMCs. This receptor was taken from a man between 18 and 35 years old in good health and CMV-seronegative. The CDR3 nucleotides are TGTGCCAGCAGTCTTCATGGCTACACCTTC. Residues: CASSLHGYTF.